The TCR beta chain described here comes from a study of blood T cell repertoires in COVID-19. The overall study: PBMCs, B-cell-depleted T cells, or T cells were the source of the cDNA or gDNA that made up the material.

Germline V gene sequence: CDR1 SGHAT, CDR2 FQNNGV. J was trimmed by 6 bases and V by 8 bases; bases with no gene match: 5. This CDR3 region has 12 residues. Authors' processing steps: The assay estimated nucleated cells by amplifying reference gene primers. Clones were sequenced by immunoSEQ multiplex PCR, and TCRdb holds only the in-frame ones, with some missing. From that table come the V and J calls and clone size; the DNA was used to work out D and trimming. The profile shows about 280,000 clones, roughly 88% of them singletons. The receptor comes from a man younger than 30 with active or convalescent COVID-19. The chain is built from TRBV11-2 and TRBJ2-7; TRBD1 agrees at 9 bases. The material sequenced was peripheral blood. In nucleotides, the CDR3 is TGTGCCAGCGGACAGGGGAACAGCGAGCAGTACTTC. Amino acids: CASGQGNSEQYF.